These 32 T cell receptor beta chains share one sample of origin, sequenced in a study of Ad26.COV2.S vaccination and SARS-CoV-2 variants. Treatment reported: roughly 19 received Ad26.COV2.S at low or high dose, single or two shots; about 5 received placebo; per-sample allocation not given. Sampling took place 63 days after the first vaccine or placebo injection. Sequencing was performed with immunoSEQ multiplex PCR; in TCRdb, only in-frame clones are kept and a portion is missing. This table has 380,000 or so clones, 88% appearing once. The specimen was peripheral blood, collected in a trial of Ad26.COV2.S vaccine versus placebo. The receptors shown here come from a person between 18 and 60 years old who received the Ad26.COV2.S COVID-19 vaccine or a placebo.

The chain recombines TRBV28 with TRBJ2-5; D is uncertain. The germline V and J ends were trimmed by 5 bases and 2 bases, with 6 bases remaining between them. There are 12 residues in the CDR3. Per the germline V gene, CDR1 is MDHEN and CDR2 is SYDVKM. In DNA form, the CDR3 reads TGTGCCAGCAGTGGTGGTCAAGAGACCCAGTACTTC. Protein product: CASSGGQETQYF.

This chain joins TRBV7-2 and TRBJ2-2; maybe TRBD1 (5 bases). V lost 1 base and J lost 6, with 18 bases in between. The CDR3 runs to 17 residues. Germline V gene data show CDR1 as SGHTA and CDR2 as FQGNSA. The CDR3 here is CASSLVRQGRSAGELFF. The CDR3 DNA follows: TGTGCCAGCAGCTTAGTCAGGCAGGGTCGAAGTGCCGGGGAGCTGTTTTTT.

The CDR3 region has the DNA TGTGCCAGCAGTTACGGGACGGCCAATCAGCCCCAGCATTTT. Amino acid sequence: CASSYGTANQPQHF. This chain uses TRBV6-2 or TRBV6-3 with TRBJ1-5, with D perhaps TRBD1 (5 bases). V was clipped by 2 bases and J by 3 bases, with 8 bases between them. Germline loops: CDR1 MNHEY, CDR2 SVGEGT. The CDR3 runs 14 residues.

As concerns this clone: The junction and the germline gene differ at one end; a read error may be behind it. V is TRBV25-1 and J is TRBJ1-2; D uncertain. The CDR3 sequence is 10 residues long. The germline gives CDR1 MGHDK, CDR2 SYGVNS. CDR3 coding DNA: TGTGCCAGCAGTAACGATGGCTACACCTTC. Its translation: CASSNDGYTF.

V gene TRBV6-2 or TRBV6-3 combines with J gene TRBJ2-7; 10 bases agree with TRBD1. The germline gives CDR1 MNHEY, CDR2 SVGEGT. J was trimmed by 6 bases and V by 6 bases; bases with no gene match: 8. The CDR3 sequence is 14 residues long. The CDR3 reads CASSRQGATREQYF. The CDR3 DNA reads as TGTGCCAGCAGCCGACAGGGGGCGACGCGCGAGCAGTACTTC.

V is TRBV5-5 and J is TRBJ2-7; D unclear. Germline CDR1 and CDR2: SGHKS and YYEKEE (reference sequence). This CDR3 region has 15 residues. V lost 0 bases, J lost 2 bases, and 12 bases lay in between. As DNA, the CDR3 is TGTGCCAGCAGCTTGGAACTTCTCCTAACCTACGAGCAGTACTTC. It yields the protein CASSLELLLTYEQYF.

V and J are TRBV27 and TRBJ2-1; D might be TRBD2 (6 bases). The V gene's germline CDR1 is MNHEY and CDR2 SMNVEV (reference sequence). V lost 2 bases and J 3 bases, leaving 11 bases between the germline ends. The CDR3 is 15 amino acids. The CDR3, as DNA: TGTGCCAGCAGTTTAGGGGGGTCTCTCTACAATGAGCAGTTCTTC. This encodes CASSLGGSLYNEQFF.

As concerns this clone: The junction does not match germline at one end; this may be a read error. The chain employs TRBV7-7 and TRBJ2-1; TRBD2 matches at 7 bases. The CDR3 is 16 amino acids. The germline CDR1 and CDR2 sequences are SSHAT and FNYEAQ (reference sequence). CDR3 nucleotides: TGTGCTAGCAGCTTAGCGGGCGGGACTAATTACAATGAGCAGTTCTTC. Protein: CASSLAGGTNYNEQFF.

This chain connects TRBV7-9 to TRBJ1-2; no reliable D call. This CDR3 comprises 12 residues. Germline values: CDR1 SEHNR, CDR2 FQNEAQ (reference sequence). Trimming stripped 1 base from V and 9 bases from J, with 9 bases between. This CDR3 is CASSLETRRYTF. CDR3 nucleotides: TGTGCCAGCAGCTTAGAGACAAGACGCTACACCTTC. Complete variable domain (other parts from reference TRBV7-9 and TRBJ1-2): DTGVSQNPRHKITKRGQNVTFRCDPISEHNRLYWYRQTLGQGPEFLTYFQNEAQLEKSRLLSDRFSAERPKGSFSTLEIQRTEQGDSAMYLCASSLETRRYTFGSGTRLTVV.

The rearrangement links TRBV10-3 to TRBJ1-2; 7 nucleotides match TRBD1. The CDR3 totals 15 residues. Trimming cost V 5 bases and J 7 bases; bases outside gene matches: 13. Germline V gene lookup returns CDR1 ENHRY and CDR2 SYGVKD. CDR3 region: CAISFTGEYDSGYTF. DNA of the CDR3: TGTGCCATCAGTTTTACAGGGGAGTACGACTCTGGCTACACCTTC.

V usage is TRBV30 and J usage is TRBJ1-1; a possible D gene is TRBD1 (5 bases). The CDR3 consists of 13 residues. The germline V and J ends were trimmed by 4 bases and 1 base, with 10 bases remaining between them. Germline V gene sequence: CDR1 GTSNPN, CDR2 SVGIG (reference sequence). The CDR3 protein is CAWTSGRNTEAFF. The CDR3 DNA reads as TGTGCCTGGACCTCAGGGAGGAACACTGAAGCTTTCTTT.

The rearrangement links TRBV14 to TRBJ2-7; D is perhaps TRBD2 (5 bases). Germline CDR1 and CDR2: SGHDN and FVKESK. The CDR3 has 19 amino acids. V lost 2 bases, J lost 2 bases, and 25 bases lay in between. The DNA for the CDR3 is TGTGCCAGCAGCCAATTGACCCTAAGGACGGGGAACTACCCCTACGAGCAGTACTTC. Its translation: CASSQLTLRTGNYPYEQYF.

The J gene is TRBJ1-6, the V gene TRBV4-3; D is unresolved. The CDR3 contains 15 residues. Trimming took 3 bases from V and 5 from J, leaving 11 bases between them. The germline CDR1 and CDR2 sequences are LGHNA and YSLEER. In DNA, the CDR3 is TGCGCCAGCAGCCAGACCCACGGGGATAATTCACCCCTCCACTTT. Translating gives CASSQTHGDNSPLHF.

This sequence joins TRBV6-5 and TRBJ1-1; D ambiguous. Germline V lookup: CDR1 MNHEY, CDR2 SVGAGI. The V end lost 7 bases, the J end lost 0 bases, and 9 bases lay between the germline ends. The CDR3 runs 13 residues. The CDR3 DNA follows: TGTGCCAGCACCAGACACATGAACACTGAAGCTTTCTTT. Its translation is CASTRHMNTEAFF.

The genes are TRBV2 and TRBJ2-7, with 8 bases fitting TRBD1. The ends lost 0 bases at V and 7 bases at J; junction bases unmatched: 8. The CDR3 is made up of 15 amino acids. CDR1 SNHLY and CDR2 FYNNEI come from the germline V gene. CDR3 sequence: CASSEALQGAGEQYF. CDR3 in DNA: TGTGCCAGCAGTGAAGCGCTTCAGGGGGCTGGAGAGCAGTACTTC.

This clone was seen a single time. V gene TRBV28 combines with J gene TRBJ2-3; TRBD2 agrees at 10 bases. The CDR3 is 17 residues long. Germline CDR1 MDHEN, CDR2 SYDVKM. The ends lost 8 bases at V and 0 bases at J; junction bases unmatched: 11. CDR3 DNA sequence: TGTGCCAGCTCTGATCCGGGACTAGCGCCTAGCACAGATACGCAGTATTTT. Translation gives CASSDPGLAPSTDTQYF.

The chain has TRBV10-3 and TRBJ1-3; D gene ambiguous. V was cut by 3 bases and J by 0 bases, with 15 bases left in between. This CDR3 has 17 amino acids. Germline CDR1 reads ENHRY; CDR2 reads SYGVKD. Here the CDR3 reads CAISDRRDLGSGNTIYF. The CDR3 coding sequence is TGTGCCATCAGTGATCGGAGAGATTTAGGCTCTGGAAACACCATATATTTT.

The chain joins TRBV6-5 to TRBJ1-5; TRBD1 matches at 7 bases. V dropped 2 bases and J dropped 2; count of bases not matched to a gene: 3. CDR3 size: 15 residues. Germline CDR1 and CDR2: MNHEY and SVGAGI. CDR3 sequence reads: CASSYTGQGNQPQHF. The CDR3, as DNA: TGTGCCAGCAGTTACACCGGACAGGGCAATCAGCCCCAGCATTTT.

V and J are TRBV7-3 and TRBJ2-1; D is perhaps TRBD1 (6 bases). This CDR3 region has 12 residues. V shed 5 bases and J shed 6 bases, with 8 bases lying between them. Germline CDR1 SGHTA, CDR2 FQGTGA. The CDR3 coding sequence is TGTGCCAGCAGCCTCAGGGGCAATGAGCAGTTCTTC. Protein product: CASSLRGNEQFF.

The CDR3 DNA sequence: TGTGCCAGTAGCCCCGGGACAGCCTCCTACAATGAGCAGTTCTTC. Translated, it gives CASSPGTASYNEQFF. This chain links TRBV19 with TRBJ2-1, with 7 bases matching TRBD1. The germline gives CDR1 LNHDA, CDR2 SQIVND (reference sequence). This CDR3 contains 15 residues. The V segment lost 6 bases and the J segment 0 bases; nucleotides outside the gene matches: 5.

The rearrangement links TRBV29-1 to TRBJ2-6; D is undetermined. With 4 bases removed from V and 3 bases from J, the gap between germline ends came to 13 bases. From germline, CDR1 is SQVTM and CDR2 ANQGSEA. The CDR3 extends over 15 amino acids. CDR3 nucleotides: TGCAGCGTTGCTACCCCCGGGCGTGGGGCCAACGTCCTGACTTTC. Its protein is CSVATPGRGANVLTF.

This chain links TRBV27 with TRBJ1-4; maybe TRBD1 (5 bases). Trimming removed 4 bases at V and 5 bases at J, with 14 bases between. The germline V gene has CDR1 MNHEY and CDR2 SMNVEV (reference sequence). The length of the CDR3 is 15 residues. The DNA of the CDR3 is TGTGCCAGCAGTTCCGAGGACATGATGAATGAAAAACTGTTTTTT. It specifies CASSSEDMMNEKLFF.

V is TRBV4-1 and J is TRBJ2-5, with D unclear. This CDR3 has 15 amino acids. V was trimmed by 0 bases and J by 2 bases, leaving 10 bases between them. Germline loops: CDR1 MGHRA, CDR2 YSYEKL. The DNA of the CDR3 is TGCGCCAGCAGCCAAGACGCAGCCCTACAAGAGACCCAGTACTTC. This encodes CASSQDAALQETQYF.

The chain recombines TRBV7-9 with TRBJ2-1, with 10 bases that match TRBD1. J gave up 9 bases and V 0 bases, and 8 bases lay outside the gene matches. The CDR3 is 16 residues long. Germline lookup yields CDR1 SEHNR and CDR2 FQNEAQ (reference sequence). The DNA of the CDR3 is TGTGCCAGCAGCTTAGCCGACAGGGGGCATCATAGTGAGCAGTTCTTC. Its protein is CASSLADRGHHSEQFF.

The chain joins TRBV7-2 to TRBJ2-1, with a tentative D call TRBD2 (6 bases). The CDR3 extends over 15 amino acids. CDR1 is SGHTA, CDR2 FQGNSA, per germline. V lost 0 bases to trimming and J lost 8 bases, with 14 bases between them. As DNA, the CDR3 is TGTGCCAGCAGCTTAGCGGGAGGTGGTTTCGATGAGCAGTTCTTC. Its protein product is CASSLAGGGFDEQFF. Complete variable domain (other parts from reference TRBV7-2 and TRBJ2-1): GAGVSQSPSNKVTEKGKDVELRCDPISGHTALYWYRQSLGQGLEFLIYFQGNSAPDKSGLPSDRFSAERTGGSVSTLTIQRTQQEDSAVYLCASSLAGGGFDEQFFGPGTRLTVL.

This chain uses TRBV6-5 with TRBJ1-2; a possible D gene is TRBD1 (6 bases). This CDR3 has 12 residues. V was cut by 10 bases and J by 6 bases, with 15 bases left in between. Looked up from germline, CDR1 is MNHEY and CDR2 is SVGAGI. In DNA form, the CDR3 reads TGTGCCATCTCCTGGGGGCTGGATGGCTACACCTTC. It codes for CAISWGLDGYTF.

V usage is TRBV7-8 and J usage is TRBJ2-1; D may be TRBD1 or TRBD2 (5 bases each). Trimming removed 0 bases at V and 7 bases at J, with 7 bases between. In germline, CDR1 is SGHVS, CDR2 FQNEAQ. The CDR3 extends over 13 amino acids. The CDR3 DNA reads as TGTGCCAGCAGCTTAGCGAGGGGTAATGAGCAGTTCTTC. Its translation: CASSLARGNEQFF.

The chain recombines TRBV5-1 with TRBJ1-1, with a weak D call TRBD1 (5 bases). Deletions cut 5 bases from V and 2 bases from J, with 13 bases between. CDR1 and CDR2 from the germline V gene are SGHRS and YFSETQ. The CDR3 sequence is 14 residues long. The CDR3 DNA is TGCGCCAGCAGGGGGCAGGTTAAAAACACTGAAGCTTTCTTT. Protein sequence: CASRGQVKNTEAFF. Based on the CDR3 plus reference TRBV5-1 and TRBJ1-1, the full variable domain is KAGVTQTPRYLIKTRGQQVTLSCSPISGHRSVSWYQQTPGQGLQFLFEYFSETQRNKGNFPGRFSGRQFSNSRSEMNVSTLELGDSALYLCASRGQVKNTEAFFGQGTRLTVV.

The V call is TRBV29-1, the J call TRBJ2-2; D gene ambiguous. The germline V gene encodes CDR1 SQVTM and CDR2 ANQGSEA. V lost 5 bases and J 5 bases, leaving 12 bases between the germline ends. The CDR3 sequence is 13 residues long. The DNA for the CDR3 is TGCAGCGTTATAGGGCTACTGACCGGGGAGCTGTTTTTT. Protein: CSVIGLLTGELFF.

J is TRBJ2-3 and V is TRBV7-2; D may be TRBD1 (6 bases). Germline-derived CDR1 and CDR2 are SGHTA and FQGNSA. This CDR3 region has 17 residues. With 5 bases removed from V and 6 bases from J, the gap between germline ends came to 24 bases. The CDR3 DNA follows: TGTGCCAGCAGCCGTCAGACAGGACTCAAGAGGTCGGATACGCAGTATTTT. Protein: CASSRQTGLKRSDTQYF.

This clone occurred a few times. The rearrangement links TRBV11-2 to TRBJ1-1, with 7 bases lining up with TRBD1. Looked up from germline, CDR1 is SGHAT and CDR2 is FQNNGV. There are 13 residues in the CDR3. The V gene end was trimmed by 5 bases and the J gene end by 6 bases; junction bases not matched to a gene: 6. The DNA of the CDR3 is TGTGCCAGCAGCAAAGGACAGGTCCCTGAAGCTTTCTTT. It is translated as CASSKGQVPEAFF.

The rearrangement joins TRBV24-1 to TRBJ2-5, with a tentative D call TRBD1 (6 bases). The CDR3 length is 15 residues. Trimming shortened V by 4 bases and J by 3 bases, and 14 bases separated the two germline ends. In germline, CDR1 is KGHDR, CDR2 SFDVKD. Here the CDR3 reads CATSDRGQPEETQYF. CDR3 DNA: TGTGCCACCAGTGACCGCGGACAGCCGGAAGAGACCCAGTACTTC.